One T cell receptor (beta chain) is described in this entry. What it binds is unknown. The data stem from a study of T cells in Graves' hyperthyroidism and ophthalmopathy. The CDR3 has 15 residues. The V gene lost 10 bases and the J gene lost 5 bases, with 24 bases spanning the gap. Germline lookup yields CDR1 SNHLY and CDR2 FYNNEI. Clinical symptoms, serum thyroxine and TRAb, thyroid ultrasound and orbital computed tomography together formed the diagnostic basis. Whole-study findings and limits: Expanded thyroid clonotypes (above 0.001) were mostly also found in blood.

From RNA transcripts, TCR beta CDR3 regions were amplified. First-round RT-PCR targeting the TCR CDR3 was performed with the HTBI primer set. TCRdb fed the multiplex PCR reads into MiXCR, producing one record per CDR3 protein. This table holds hundreds of thousands of distinct CDR3 sequences, roughly 37% found once. The rearrangement links TRBV2 to TRBJ2-7; D is perhaps TRBD1 (6 bases). This clonotype originated in a man aged 18 to 29 with Graves' hyperthyroidism. The sample comprised blood. The CDR3 nucleotides are TGTGCCACCTCTCAGGGGAAGGGGGAACAGGACGAGCAGTACTTC. Amino acids: CATSQGKGEQDEQYF.